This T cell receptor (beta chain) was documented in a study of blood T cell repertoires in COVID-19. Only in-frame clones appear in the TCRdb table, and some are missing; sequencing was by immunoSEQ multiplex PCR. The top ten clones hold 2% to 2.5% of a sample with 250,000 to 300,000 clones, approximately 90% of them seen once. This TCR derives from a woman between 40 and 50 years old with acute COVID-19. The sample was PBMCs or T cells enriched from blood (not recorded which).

The CDR3: CASSPSSGSFNTDTQYF. DNA for the CDR3: TGTGCCAGCAGCCCTTCTAGCGGGAGTTTCAACACAGATACGCAGTATTTT. The chain uses TRBV7-2 and TRBJ2-3, with 10 bases fitting TRBD2. V gave up 5 bases and J gave up 2 bases; unmatched junction bases: 10. This CDR3 contains 17 residues. From germline, CDR1 is SGHTA and CDR2 FQGNSA.